This TCR beta chain was obtained from a study of chemoradiotherapy in HPV16-positive cancers. Study at large: A couple of HPV16-positive patients' cells yielded candidate HPV-specific clones and common motifs. Study-level results: In HPV16-positive patients, HPV-responsive T-cell expansion tracked better recurrence-free survival. During treatment, candidate HPV-specific clones and E7-related motifs expanded in tumor.

This clone was recorded only once. As yet, its antigen is unknown. Libraries were prepared by immunoSEQ multiplex PCR; TCRdb keeps only in-frame clonotypes and omits some of them. The sample consists of some 35,000 clones, 92% of them appearing once. This CDR3 contains 15 residues. J gave up 7 bases and V 5 bases, and 6 bases lay outside the gene matches. Germline V gene data show CDR1 as SGHTA and CDR2 as FQGTGA. Samples were taken several times over chemoradiotherapy. The TCR sequence derives from a human donor with HPV-associated anogenital cancer. Material: blood, obtained from a patient who underwent chemoradiotherapy. This chain links TRBV7-3 with TRBJ2-2; TRBD2 matches at 11 bases. The CDR3 DNA reads TGTGCCAGCAGCCCAAGACTAGCGGGGTTCGGGGAGCTGTTTTTT. This translates into CASSPRLAGFGELFF.